A single sample gave rise to the 9 T cell receptor beta chains below, sequenced in a study of glioma-infiltrating T cells. TCR alpha and beta CDR3 regions were amplified from RNA using iRepertoire nested multiplex PCR. Each CDR3 protein gets one entry after TCRdb re-called the multiplex PCR reads with MiXCR. The sample lists more than 95,000 distinct CDR3 sequences, about 30% occurring once. The sample taken for sequencing was glioma tissue, nonneoplastic brain tissue, or PBMCs (not recorded which). Receptor source: a human donor with low-grade glioma or glioblastoma, undergoing nonglioma brain surgery, or in good health (not recorded which).

This clonotype has at least ten counts. The chain couples TRBV18 to TRBJ2-5, with D uncertain. The V gene lost 3 bases and the J gene lost 5 bases, with 16 bases spanning the gap. Germline CDR1 KGHSH, CDR2 LQKENI. This CDR3 region has 15 residues. CDR3 in DNA: TGTGCCAGCTCACCTTTGTCCGCAGAGGCCGAGACCCAGTACTTC. Protein: CASSPLSAEAETQYF.

The table lists this clonotype with many counts. This chain connects TRBV7-2 to TRBJ2-5, with D uncertain. The CDR3 length is 14 residues. Trimming stripped 5 bases from V and 0 bases from J, with 10 bases between. Per germline, CDR1 SGHTA and CDR2 FQGNSA. DNA for the CDR3: TGTGCCAGCAGCGTCGCAGGTCACCAAGAGACCCAGTACTTC. Residues: CASSVAGHQETQYF. Full variable domain (rest looked up from reference TRBV7-2 and TRBJ2-5): GAGVSQSPSNKVTEKGKDVELRCDPISGHTALYWYRQSLGQGLEFLIYFQGNSAPDKSGLPSDRFSAERTGGSVSTLTIQRTQQEDSAVYLCASSVAGHQETQYFGPGTRLLVL.

Concerning this clonotype itself: A much larger clone lies a single base off, so this may be a read error. The J gene is TRBJ2-1, the V gene TRBV4-1; 9 bases agree with TRBD1. The V gene's germline CDR1 is MGHRA and CDR2 YSYEKL. The CDR3 is 15 residues long. Trimming cost V 4 bases and J 9 bases; bases outside gene matches: 10. CDR3 region: CASSRAGQGWIEQFF. CDR3 DNA sequence: TGCGCCAGCAGCCGAGCGGGACAGGGATGGATTGAGCAGTTCTTC.

The chain combines TRBV28 with TRBJ1-4; 7 bases fit TRBD1. CDR3 size: 15 residues. Germline V lookup: CDR1 MDHEN, CDR2 SYDVKM. Trimming took 8 bases from V and 8 from J; bases not matched to a gene: 14. In DNA, the CDR3 is TGTGCCAGCGCCCAGGGGGGGACAGAAGAAGAAAAACTGTTTTTT. This translates into CASAQGGTEEEKLFF.

To note about this clonotype: A much larger clone is a single base away; this may be a read error. The chain has TRBV20-1 and TRBJ1-2; 7 nucleotides align to TRBD1. With V trimmed by 3 bases and J by 9 bases, 7 bases remained unmatched. The CDR3 consists of 12 residues. Germline V CDR1 and CDR2: DFQATT, SNEGSKA (reference sequence). The CDR3 bases are TGCAGTGCTAGGGGACAGTTGGAACGCTACACCTTC. It is translated as CSARGQLERYTF.

This chain connects TRBV20-1 to TRBJ2-1; TRBD2 matches at 11 bases. The CDR3 loop spans 11 amino acids. Trimming cost V 6 bases and J 10 bases; bases outside gene matches: 2. Germline V gene lookup returns CDR1 DFQATT and CDR2 SNEGSKA (reference sequence). CDR3 sequence: CSAPSGGEQFF. The DNA for the CDR3 is TGCAGTGCCCCTAGCGGGGGGGAGCAGTTCTTC.

Of note for this clonotype: A clone one base away is much larger, so this may be a read error. The CDR3 nucleotides are TGTGCCAGCAGCGCAGACGGGGGGCAAGAGACCCAGTACTTC. It translates to CASSADGGQETQYF. V usage is TRBV7-2 and J usage is TRBJ2-5, with 7 bases matching TRBD2. Germline V gene data show CDR1 as SGHTA and CDR2 as FQGNSA. The CDR3 sequence is 14 residues long. The V and J ends lost 5 bases and 2 bases, in that order; junction bases with no gene match: 5. Together with reference TRBV7-2 and TRBJ2-5, the CDR3 gives the full variable domain: GAGVSQSPSNKVTEKGKDVELRCDPISGHTALYWYRQSLGQGLEFLIYFQGNSAPDKSGLPSDRFSAERTGGSVSTLTIQRTQQEDSAVYLCASSADGGQETQYFGPGTRLLVL.

This clonotype was seen only a few times. V and J are TRBV12-3 or TRBV12-4 and TRBJ2-5; possibly TRBD2 for D (5 bases). The V gene lost 0 bases and the J gene lost 4 bases, with 9 bases spanning the gap. The CDR3 is 14 residues long. CDR3 DNA sequence: TGTGCCAGCAGTTTAGCCCCGGGGTCAGAGACCCAGTACTTC. Translating it yields CASSLAPGSETQYF.

There are many counts of this clonotype. The rearrangement uses TRBV27 and TRBJ1-2; D not resolved. CDR3 length: 12 amino acids. Looked up from germline, CDR1 is MNHEY and CDR2 is SMNVEV (reference sequence). The ends were cut back, 4 bases at V and 1 base at J, with 4 bases in the middle. Here the CDR3 reads CASSSFNYGYTF. The CDR3 nucleotides read TGTGCCAGCAGTTCGTTTAACTATGGCTACACCTTC.